The source of this T cell receptor (beta chain) is a study of CD8+ T cells in alopecia areata. Study-wide background: Each of the treated patients was given oral tofacitinib, 5 to 10 mg twice daily, for moderate-to-severe alopecia areata.

RNA was isolated and reverse transcribed to cDNA, the sequencing template. Sequenced by immunoSEQ multiplex PCR; TCRdb stores in-frame clones only, minus some. The sample contains 61,000 or so clones, about 96% of which appear only once. This clonotype originated in a human donor with alopecia areata. The source was CD8+ T cells sorted from blood, collected at week 0.

CDR3 bases: TGTGCCTGGATCCACCGGGCAACGATATATTTT. The encoded protein is CAWIHRATIYF. J is TRBJ1-3 and V is TRBV30; D is unclear. CDR1 and CDR2 (germline): GTSNPN, SVGIG (reference sequence). V was cut by 4 bases and J by 13 bases, with 14 bases left in between. The CDR3 is 11 residues long.